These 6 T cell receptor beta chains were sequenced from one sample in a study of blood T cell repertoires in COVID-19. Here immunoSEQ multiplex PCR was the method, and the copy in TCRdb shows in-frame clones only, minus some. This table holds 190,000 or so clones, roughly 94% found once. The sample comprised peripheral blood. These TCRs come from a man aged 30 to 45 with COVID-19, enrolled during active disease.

This CDR3 reads CATTLGADNYGYTF. The CDR3 DNA reads TGTGCCACCACCCTTGGGGCGGACAACTATGGCTACACCTTC. The chain carries TRBV10-3 and TRBJ1-2; tentative D call: TRBD1 (5 bases). Germline loops: CDR1 ENHRY, CDR2 SYGVKD. The V end lost 10 bases, the J end lost 2 bases, and 17 bases lay between the germline ends. This CDR3 spans 14 amino acids.

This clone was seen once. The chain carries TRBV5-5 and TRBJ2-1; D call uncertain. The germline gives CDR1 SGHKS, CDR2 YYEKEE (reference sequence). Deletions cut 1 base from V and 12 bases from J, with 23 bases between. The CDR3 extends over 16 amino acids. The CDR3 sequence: CASSLNNFDPKLGQFF. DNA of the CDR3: TGTGCCAGCAGCTTGAATAATTTCGACCCTAAGCTAGGGCAGTTCTTC.

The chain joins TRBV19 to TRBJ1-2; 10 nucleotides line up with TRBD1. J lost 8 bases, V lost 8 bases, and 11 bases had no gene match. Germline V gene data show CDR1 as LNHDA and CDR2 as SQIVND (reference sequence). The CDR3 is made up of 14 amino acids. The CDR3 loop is CASHPGQGTGGYTF. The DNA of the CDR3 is TGTGCCAGTCATCCGGGACAGGGGACCGGGGGCTACACCTTC.

This CDR3 reads CASSVGGGAPYEQYF. In nucleotides, the CDR3 is TGTGCCAGCAGCGTCGGCGGGGGGGCCCCCTACGAGCAGTACTTC. The chain recombines TRBV9 with TRBJ2-7, with TRBD2 matching 9 bases. J lost 2 bases, V lost 2 bases, and 5 bases had no gene match. Germline V gene data show CDR1 as SGDLS and CDR2 as YYNGEE. The CDR3 length is 15 residues.

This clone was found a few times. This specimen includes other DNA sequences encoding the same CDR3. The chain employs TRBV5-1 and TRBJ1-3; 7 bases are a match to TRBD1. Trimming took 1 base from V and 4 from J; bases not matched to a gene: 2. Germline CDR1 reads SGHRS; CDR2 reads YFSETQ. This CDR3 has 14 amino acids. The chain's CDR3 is CASSLRGQGNTIYF. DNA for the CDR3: TGCGCCAGCAGCTTGAGGGGACAGGGAAACACCATATATTTT.

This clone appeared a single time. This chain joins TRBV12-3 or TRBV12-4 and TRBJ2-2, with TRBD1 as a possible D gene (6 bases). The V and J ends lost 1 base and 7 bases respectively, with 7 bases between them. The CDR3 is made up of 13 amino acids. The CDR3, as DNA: TGTGCCAGCAGTTTAGGGACAGTCGGGGAGCTGTTTTTT. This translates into CASSLGTVGELFF.